A single sample gave rise to the 2 T cell receptor beta chains below, sequenced in a study of T cells expressing NK-cell markers. After re-calling the 5' RACE reads, TCRdb lists one entry per CDR3 protein, DNA absent. With under 600,000 distinct CDR3 sequences in the sample, the ten largest clones hold about 1.5%. The specimen was blood T cells: a sorted CD56 or NKG2C T cell subset, CD4+ or CD8+ T cells, or bulk PBMC T cells (not recorded which). The receptors were sampled from a woman aged 45 to 65 in good health.

The chain couples TRBV4-1 to TRBJ1-4; TCRdb's assignment of TRBD1 cannot be checked, as there is no DNA. The CDR3 has 15 amino acids. Germline V CDR1 and CDR2: MGHRA, YSYEKL. CDR3 sequence reads: CASSQGQSPGEKLFF.

The rearrangement uses TRBV7-9 and TRBJ1-1. This CDR3 has 13 residues. Germline CDR1 SEHNR, CDR2 FQNEAQ (reference sequence). CDR3: CASSLTSASEAFF.